This TCR beta chain was identified during a study of OX40 agonist ivuxolimab in advanced cancers. Notes on the research overall: Ivuxolimab was an agonistic, fully human IgG2 monoclonal antibody directed against OX40 (CD134), a costimulatory receptor. Intravenous ivuxolimab was administered to patients every 2 weeks at six dose levels: 0.01, 0.1, 0.3, 1.5, 3 and 10 mg/kg. Of the approximately 50 dose-escalation patients, hepatocellular carcinoma was present in some 19, melanoma in around 15, renal cell carcinoma in 9 and head and neck cancer in 9. A male proportion of roughly 85% and a mean age of 60 years, ranging from 23 to 79, were recorded for the dose-escalation cohort. Patients were allowed to have had prior anti-PD-1, anti-PD-L1 or anti-CTLA-4 therapy, and 40% of the dose-escalation patients had been treated with checkpoint inhibitors. Partial responses occurred in three dose-escalation patients, of whom one had hepatocellular carcinoma and two had cutaneous melanoma. Peripheral TCRbeta sequencing aimed to test whether ivuxolimab altered TCR sequence diversity and caused clonal T-cell expansion. The monotherapy dose-escalation portion (N of about 49 patients) of the phase I ivuxolimab trial is reported in the paper. The full study reports these points: After ivuxolimab, expanded clones were on average more numerous among CD8+ T cells than among CD4+ T cells. Antigen specificity was not determined for the clonally expanded peripheral T cells. At doses from 0.1 to 3.0 mg/kg, clonal expansion was seen in both CD4+ and CD8+ blood T cells between baseline and week 6. Low levels of normalized T-cell clonal expansion were also seen in some nonresponding patients. In the 0.1-3.0 mg/kg groups, partial responders had among the lowest normalized peripheral clonal expansion, particularly in CD8+ T cells.

Genomic DNA was isolated from the sorted cells so that the TCRbeta CDR3 region could be sequenced. The immunoSEQ Assay was used to sequence the TCRbeta CDR3 regions. TCRdb stores this immuneACCESS table with in-frame sequences only. Part of the clones is absent; in the studies checked, under half of the shortfall reflects unresolved V genes, and no reason is known for the rest. Across this sample there are some 26,000 clones, with about 85% seen only once. The ten largest account for roughly a third of the sample. The trial excluded patients who had a history of autoimmune disease or were on systemic immunosuppression. Peripheral blood for TCR sequencing was collected from all dose cohorts at baseline, on cycle 4 day 1, and on cycle 7 day 1. Samples came from an open-label, multicenter, first-in-human phase I dose-escalation trial of ivuxolimab. Adults with locally advanced or metastatic melanoma, renal cell carcinoma, hepatocellular carcinoma or head and neck squamous cell carcinoma were enrolled in the trial. Before TCR sequencing, CD4+ T cells and CD8+ T cells from peripheral blood were sorted into separate populations.

Its CDR3 holds 16 amino acids, cysteine through phenylalanine. Solely the CDR3 DNA is kept, with 48 bases framed from the first base. Germline trimming: 2 bases from V, 3 bases from J; junction bases outside gene matches: 8. CDR1 and CDR2 are read off the germline V gene as MDHEN and SYDVKM. Turning to this clone: Its specific antigen is unknown. No much larger clone is present one base from it, and per-base qualities are unavailable.

Rearrangement joined TRBV28 to TRBJ2-7, with TRBD2 matching 9 junction bases. This TCR derives from an adult with an advanced solid tumor such as melanoma, head and neck, liver or kidney cancer. The source was CD4+ or CD8+ T cells sorted from blood, collected in a trial of the OX40 agonist ivuxolimab. The CDR3 loop reads CASSLSMASGNYEQYF. The DNA sequence follows: TGTGCCAGCAGTTTAAGTATGGCTAGCGGGAACTACGAGCAGTACTTC.